The 3 T cell receptor beta chains given below trace back to one sample, sequenced in a study of blood T cells in healthy people across ages. PCR was performed a second time for 7 to 11 cycles using a sample-barcoded 5' primer and a J-beta primer mix. TCRdb re-called the 5' RACE reads through MiXCR, storing one row per CDR3 protein. The sample lists hundreds of thousands of distinct CDR3 sequences, about three fifths occurring once. Material: blood. These receptors were obtained from a man aged 25 to 40 in good health.

The table lists this clonotype with many counts. The DNA of the CDR3 is TGTGCCAGCAGCTTAGGACGGGCAGAGACCCAGTACTTC. Translating gives CASSLGRAETQYF. The J gene is TRBJ2-5, the V gene TRBV7-2; no clear D gene. CDR3 length: 13 residues. Deletions cut 1 base from V and 4 bases from J, with 7 bases between. Germline CDR1 SGHTA, CDR2 FQGNSA.

This clonotype was recorded a few times. The chain couples TRBV9 to TRBJ1-2; TRBD1 matches at 9 bases. The trim removed 5 bases at V and 0 bases at J, leaving 11 bases unmatched. Germline V gene sequence: CDR1 SGDLS, CDR2 YYNGEE. The CDR3 consists of 17 residues. CDR3 region: CASSLLPGQGANYGYTF. The CDR3 coding sequence is TGTGCCAGCAGTTTGCTCCCGGGACAGGGAGCTAACTATGGCTACACCTTC.

This rearrangement joins TRBV5-1 to TRBJ2-7; 9 bases line up with TRBD2. The V segment lost 0 bases and the J segment 0 bases; nucleotides outside the gene matches: 4. The germline gives CDR1 SGHRS, CDR2 YFSETQ. CDR3 size: 16 residues. CDR3 loop: CASSLEAGGSSYEQYF. The CDR3 DNA sequence: TGCGCCAGCAGCTTGGAGGCGGGAGGGAGCTCCTACGAGCAGTACTTC.